The clone carrying this T cell receptor beta chain was seen a few times. V lost 5 bases to trimming and J lost 6 bases, with 19 bases between them. The CDR3 length is 15 residues. The V gene's germline CDR1 is SGHTA and CDR2 FQGNSA. The data stem from a study of control samples from healthy donors and cancer patients. Using immunoSEQ multiplex PCR, the repertoire was profiled, and TCRdb retains in-frame clones only, with some absent. The sample holds approximately 110,000 clones, about four fifths seen once. The sequenced material came from blood. The chain carries TRBV7-2 and TRBJ1-2; D perhaps matches TRBD1 (6 bases). This clonotype was obtained from a woman between 45 and 60 years old in good health. The chain's CDR3 is CASSAGLSGVNGYTF. CDR3 in DNA: TGTGCCAGCAGCGCAGGTCTTTCAGGGGTAAATGGCTACACCTTC.